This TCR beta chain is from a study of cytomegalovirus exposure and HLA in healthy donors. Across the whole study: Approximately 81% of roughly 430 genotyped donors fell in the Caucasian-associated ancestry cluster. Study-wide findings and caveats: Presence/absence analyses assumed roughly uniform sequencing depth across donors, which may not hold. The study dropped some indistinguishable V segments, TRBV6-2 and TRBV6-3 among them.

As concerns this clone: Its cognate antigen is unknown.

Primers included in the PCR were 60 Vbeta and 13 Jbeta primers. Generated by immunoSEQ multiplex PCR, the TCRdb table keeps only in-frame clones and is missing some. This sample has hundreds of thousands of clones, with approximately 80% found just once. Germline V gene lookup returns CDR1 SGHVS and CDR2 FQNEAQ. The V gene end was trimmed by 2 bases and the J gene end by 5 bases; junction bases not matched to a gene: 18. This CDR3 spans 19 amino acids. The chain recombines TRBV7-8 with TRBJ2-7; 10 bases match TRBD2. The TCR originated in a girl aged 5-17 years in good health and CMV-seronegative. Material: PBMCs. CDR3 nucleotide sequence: TGTGCCAGCAGCTTAAGGAGGTCGCTAGCGGGGGTCCTTACGGACGAGCAGTACTTC. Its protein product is CASSLRRSLAGVLTDEQYF.